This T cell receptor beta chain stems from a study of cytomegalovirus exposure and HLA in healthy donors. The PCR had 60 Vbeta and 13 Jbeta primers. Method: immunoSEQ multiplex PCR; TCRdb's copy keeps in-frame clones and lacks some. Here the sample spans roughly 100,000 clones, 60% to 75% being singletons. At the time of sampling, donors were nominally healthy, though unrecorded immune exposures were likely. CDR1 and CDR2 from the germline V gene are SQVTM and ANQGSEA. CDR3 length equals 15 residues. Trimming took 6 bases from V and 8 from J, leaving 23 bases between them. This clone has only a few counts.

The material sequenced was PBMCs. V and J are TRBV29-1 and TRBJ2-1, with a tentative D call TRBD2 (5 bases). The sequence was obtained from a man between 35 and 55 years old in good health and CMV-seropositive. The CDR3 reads CSVGRGSPRRDEQFF. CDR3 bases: TGCAGCGTCGGACGAGGGTCCCCTCGTCGCGATGAGCAGTTCTTC.